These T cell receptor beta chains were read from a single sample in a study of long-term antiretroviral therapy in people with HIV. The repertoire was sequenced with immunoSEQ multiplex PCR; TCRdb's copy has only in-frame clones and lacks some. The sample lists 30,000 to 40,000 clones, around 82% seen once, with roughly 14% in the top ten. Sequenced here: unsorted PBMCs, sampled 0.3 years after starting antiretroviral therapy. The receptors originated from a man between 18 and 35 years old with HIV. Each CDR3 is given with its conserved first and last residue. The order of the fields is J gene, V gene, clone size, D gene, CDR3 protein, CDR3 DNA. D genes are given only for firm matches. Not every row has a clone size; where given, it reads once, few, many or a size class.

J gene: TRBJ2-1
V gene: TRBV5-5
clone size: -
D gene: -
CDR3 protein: CASSLDPGMEQFF
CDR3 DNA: TGTGCCAGCAGCTTGGATCCGGGAATGGAGCAGTTCTTC

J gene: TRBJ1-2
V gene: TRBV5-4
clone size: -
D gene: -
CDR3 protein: CASTWGGLVYGYTF
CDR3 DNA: TGTGCCAGCACCTGGGGGGGTTTAGTATACGGCTACACCTTC

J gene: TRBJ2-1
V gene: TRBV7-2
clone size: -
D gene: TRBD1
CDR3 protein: CASSLYFQGAYNEQFF
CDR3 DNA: TGTGCCAGCAGCTTATATTTCCAGGGGGCTTACAATGAGCAGTTCTTC

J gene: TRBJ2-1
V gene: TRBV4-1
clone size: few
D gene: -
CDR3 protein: CASSQPVRRGGGNEQFF
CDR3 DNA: TGCGCCAGCAGCCAACCGGTACGCAGGGGCGGGGGCAATGAGCAGTTCTTC

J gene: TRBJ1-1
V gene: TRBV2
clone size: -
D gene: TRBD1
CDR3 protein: CASSELKGARVNTEAFF
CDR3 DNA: TGTGCCAGCAGTGAGCTGAAGGGGGCTAGGGTGAACACTGAAGCTTTCTTT

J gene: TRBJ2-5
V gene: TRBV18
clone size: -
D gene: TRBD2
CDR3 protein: CASSPGLAGGPDQETQYF
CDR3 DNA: TGTGCCAGCTCACCGGGACTAGCGGGAGGGCCTGATCAAGAGACCCAGTACTTC

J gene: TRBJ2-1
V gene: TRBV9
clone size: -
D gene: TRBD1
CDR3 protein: CASKDRESYNEQFF
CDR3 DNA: TGTGCCAGCAAGGACAGGGAGTCCTACAATGAGCAGTTCTTC

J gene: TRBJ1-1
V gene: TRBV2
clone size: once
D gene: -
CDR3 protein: CASSALDSNTEAFF
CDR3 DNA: TGTGCCAGCAGTGCCCTAGATTCCAACACTGAAGCTTTCTTT

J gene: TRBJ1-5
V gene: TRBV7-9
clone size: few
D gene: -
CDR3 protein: CASSPGPGNQPQHF
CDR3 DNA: TGTGCCAGCAGCCCCGGACCTGGCAATCAGCCCCAGCATTTT

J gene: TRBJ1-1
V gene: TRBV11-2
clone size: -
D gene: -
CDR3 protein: CASNRGQGGNTEAFF
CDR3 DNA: TGTGCCAGCAACCGTGGGCAGGGCGGGAACACTGAAGCTTTCTTT

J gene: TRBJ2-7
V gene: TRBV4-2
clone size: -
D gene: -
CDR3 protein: CASSQGGGSTYEQYF
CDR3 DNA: TGTGCCAGCAGCCAAGGTGGAGGGTCCACCTACGAGCAGTACTTC

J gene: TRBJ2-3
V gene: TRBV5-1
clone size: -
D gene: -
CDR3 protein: CASSSPSETQYF
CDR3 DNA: TGCGCCAGCAGCTCGCCTTCTGAGACGCAGTATTTT

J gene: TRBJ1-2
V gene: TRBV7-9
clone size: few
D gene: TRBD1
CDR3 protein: CASSPLDRPSMGYTF
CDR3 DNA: TGTGCCAGCAGCCCCCTGGACAGGCCGTCTATGGGCTACACCTTC

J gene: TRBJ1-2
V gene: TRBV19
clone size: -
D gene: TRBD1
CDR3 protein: CASSPRQGVGMDGYTF
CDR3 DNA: TGTGCCAGTAGTCCTCGACAGGGTGTAGGAATGGATGGCTACACCTTC

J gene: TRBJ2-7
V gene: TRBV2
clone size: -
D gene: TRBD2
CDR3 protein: CASSPGLAGGTLPYEQYF
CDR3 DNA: TGTGCCAGCAGTCCCGGACTAGCGGGGGGGACCCTCCCCTACGAGCAGTACTTC

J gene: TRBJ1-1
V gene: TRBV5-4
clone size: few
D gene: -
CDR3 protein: CASSLASLGNTEAFF
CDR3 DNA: TGTGCCAGCAGCTTGGCGTCGCTTGGGAACACTGAAGCTTTCTTT

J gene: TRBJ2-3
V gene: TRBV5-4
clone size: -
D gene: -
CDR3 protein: CASRRGKVTDTQYF
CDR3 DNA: TGTGCCAGCAGGAGGGGGAAGGTCACAGATACGCAGTATTTT

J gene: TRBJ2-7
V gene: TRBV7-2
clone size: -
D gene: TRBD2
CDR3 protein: CASSFSGYSYEQYF
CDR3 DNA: TGTGCCAGCAGCTTTAGCGGGTATTCCTACGAGCAGTACTTC

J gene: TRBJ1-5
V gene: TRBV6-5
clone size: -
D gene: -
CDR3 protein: CASSYSPDGPQHF
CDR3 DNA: TGTGCCAGCAGTTACAGCCCTGACGGGCCCCAGCATTTT

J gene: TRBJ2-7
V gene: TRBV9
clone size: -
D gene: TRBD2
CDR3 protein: CASSPSGTSLSEQYF
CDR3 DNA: TGTGCCAGCAGCCCCTCCGGGACTAGCCTCAGCGAGCAGTACTTC

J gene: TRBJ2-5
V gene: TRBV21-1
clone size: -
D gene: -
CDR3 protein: CASSKVDRPLGKTQYF
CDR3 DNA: TGTGCCAGCAGCAAAGTTGATCGTCCGTTAGGGAAGACCCAGTACTTC

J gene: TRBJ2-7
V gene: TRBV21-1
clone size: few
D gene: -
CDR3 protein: CASSKKRPLGMYEQYF
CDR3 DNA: TGTGCCAGCAGCAAAAAAAGGCCCCTAGGAATGTACGAGCAGTACTTC

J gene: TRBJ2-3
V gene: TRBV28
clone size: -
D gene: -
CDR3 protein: CASTLQGGPGTDTQYF
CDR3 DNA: TGTGCCAGCACCCTTCAGGGGGGACCTGGCACAGATACGCAGTATTTT

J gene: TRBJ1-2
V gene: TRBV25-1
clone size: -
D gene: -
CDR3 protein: CASSATGTLSNYGYTF
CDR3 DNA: TGTGCCAGCAGTGCAACCGGGACACTTTCTAACTATGGCTACACCTTC

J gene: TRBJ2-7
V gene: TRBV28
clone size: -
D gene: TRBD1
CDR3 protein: CASSPRTGGYEQYF
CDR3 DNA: TGTGCCAGCAGTCCACGGACAGGGGGCTACGAGCAGTACTTC

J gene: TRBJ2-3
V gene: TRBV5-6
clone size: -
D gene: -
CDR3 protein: CASSFRGMAAITDTQYF
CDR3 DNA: TGTGCCAGCAGCTTCCGGGGTATGGCGGCGATCACAGATACGCAGTATTTT

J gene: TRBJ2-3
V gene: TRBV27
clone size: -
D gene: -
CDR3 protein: CASRVLDTQYF
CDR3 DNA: TGTGCCAGCAGGGTTCTGGATACGCAGTATTTT

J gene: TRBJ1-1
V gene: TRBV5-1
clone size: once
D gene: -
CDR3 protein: CASRSGTQNTEAFF
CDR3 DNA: TGCGCCAGCAGGTCCGGGACACAGAACACTGAAGCTTTCTTT

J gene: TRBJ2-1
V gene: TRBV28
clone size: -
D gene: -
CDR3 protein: CASSLGVEQFF
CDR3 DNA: TGTGCCAGCAGTTTGGGGGTTGAGCAGTTCTTC

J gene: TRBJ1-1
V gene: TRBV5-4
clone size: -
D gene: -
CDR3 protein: CASSTQGMTEAFF
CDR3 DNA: TGTGCCAGCAGCACACAGGGAATGACTGAAGCTTTCTTT

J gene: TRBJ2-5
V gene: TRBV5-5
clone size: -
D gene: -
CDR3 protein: CASSFKGIQETQYF
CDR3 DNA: TGTGCCAGCAGCTTTAAAGGGATACAAGAGACCCAGTACTTC

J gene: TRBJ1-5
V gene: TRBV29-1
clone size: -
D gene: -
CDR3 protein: CSVVVGSAGPQHF
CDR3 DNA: TGCAGCGTTGTAGTCGGAAGCGCAGGGCCCCAGCATTTT

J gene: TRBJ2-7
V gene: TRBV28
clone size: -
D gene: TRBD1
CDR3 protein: CASSSLGQGLTESSYEQYF
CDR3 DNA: TGTGCCAGCAGTTCCCTAGGACAGGGGCTAACCGAAAGCTCCTACGAGCAGTACTTC

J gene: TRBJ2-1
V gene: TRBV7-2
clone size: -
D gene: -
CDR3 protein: CASSSISSYNEQFF
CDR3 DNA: TGTGCCAGCAGCTCAATTAGCTCCTACAATGAGCAGTTCTTC

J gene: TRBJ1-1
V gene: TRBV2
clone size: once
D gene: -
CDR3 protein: CASAGSGSTEAFF
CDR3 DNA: TGTGCCAGCGCAGGGTCGGGGAGCACTGAAGCTTTCTTT

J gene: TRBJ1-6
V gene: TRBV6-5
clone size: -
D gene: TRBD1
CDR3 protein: CASSFLADRGHSPLHF
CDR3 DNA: TGTGCCAGCAGTTTCCTAGCAGACAGGGGGCATTCACCCCTCCACTTT

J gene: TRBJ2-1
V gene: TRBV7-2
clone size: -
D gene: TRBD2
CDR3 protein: CASSLKRGGGNEQFF
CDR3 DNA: TGTGCCAGCAGCTTAAAACGGGGGGGCGGGAATGAGCAGTTCTTC

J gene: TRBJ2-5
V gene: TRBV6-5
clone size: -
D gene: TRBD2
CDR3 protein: CASSLLGGMETQYF
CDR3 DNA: TGTGCCAGCAGTTTATTGGGGGGGATGGAGACCCAGTACTTC

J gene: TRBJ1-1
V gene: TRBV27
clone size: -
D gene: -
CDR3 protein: CASSLARVNTEAFF
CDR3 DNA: TGTGCCAGCAGTTTAGCCAGGGTGAACACTGAAGCTTTCTTT

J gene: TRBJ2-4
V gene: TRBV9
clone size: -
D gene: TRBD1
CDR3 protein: CASSPWTGSKNIQYF
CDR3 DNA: TGTGCCAGCAGCCCTTGGACAGGGTCCAAAAACATTCAGTACTTC

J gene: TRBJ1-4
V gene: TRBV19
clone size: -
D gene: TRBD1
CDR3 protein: CASSNVWTGSDEKLFF
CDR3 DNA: TGTGCCAGTAGTAACGTATGGACAGGGTCTGATGAAAAACTGTTTTTT

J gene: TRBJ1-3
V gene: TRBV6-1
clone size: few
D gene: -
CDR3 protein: CASSGREYSGNTIYF
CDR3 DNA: TGTGCCAGCAGCGGCAGGGAATACTCTGGAAACACCATATATTTT

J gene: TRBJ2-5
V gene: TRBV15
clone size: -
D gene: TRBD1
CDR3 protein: CATSRDTGGSETQYF
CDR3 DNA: TGTGCCACCAGCAGAGATACAGGGGGCTCGGAGACCCAGTACTTC

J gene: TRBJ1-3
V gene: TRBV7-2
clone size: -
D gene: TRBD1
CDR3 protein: CASSFQTGGSGNTIYF
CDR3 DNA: TGTGCCAGCAGCTTCCAAACAGGGGGCTCTGGAAACACCATATATTTT

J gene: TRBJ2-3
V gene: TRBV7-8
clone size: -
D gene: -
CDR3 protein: CASSLGRLVLRTDTQYF
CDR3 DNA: TGTGCCAGCAGCTTAGGCCGACTAGTCCTACGCACAGATACGCAGTATTTT

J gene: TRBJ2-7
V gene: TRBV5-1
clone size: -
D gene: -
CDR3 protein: CASSFRDRYEQYF
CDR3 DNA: TGCGCCAGCAGCTTCCGGGACCGATACGAGCAGTACTTC

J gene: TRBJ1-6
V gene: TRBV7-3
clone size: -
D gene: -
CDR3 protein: CASSLKGAGSPLHF
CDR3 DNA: TGTGCCAGCAGCTTAAAAGGAGCCGGTTCACCCCTCCACTTT

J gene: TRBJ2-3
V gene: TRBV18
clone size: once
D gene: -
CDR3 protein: CASSRSQGPKEDTQYF
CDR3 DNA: TGTGCCAGCTCACGGTCTCAAGGACCGAAGGAAGATACGCAGTATTTT

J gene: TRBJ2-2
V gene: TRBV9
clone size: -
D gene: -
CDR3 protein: CASSGPVENTGELFF
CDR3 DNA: TGTGCCAGCAGCGGCCCCGTCGAGAACACCGGGGAGCTGTTTTTT

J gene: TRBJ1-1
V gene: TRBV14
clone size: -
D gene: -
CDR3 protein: CASSQDTGAEAFF
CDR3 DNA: TGTGCCAGCAGCCAAGATACTGGAGCTGAAGCTTTCTTT

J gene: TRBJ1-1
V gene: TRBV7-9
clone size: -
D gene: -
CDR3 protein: CASSTPGDTEAFF
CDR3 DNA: TGTGCCAGCAGCACGCCCGGGGACACTGAAGCTTTCTTT

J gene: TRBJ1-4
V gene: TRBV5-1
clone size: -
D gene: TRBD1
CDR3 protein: CASSLGTGGEKLFF
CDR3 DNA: TGCGCCAGCAGCTTAGGGACAGGGGGTGAAAAACTGTTTTTT